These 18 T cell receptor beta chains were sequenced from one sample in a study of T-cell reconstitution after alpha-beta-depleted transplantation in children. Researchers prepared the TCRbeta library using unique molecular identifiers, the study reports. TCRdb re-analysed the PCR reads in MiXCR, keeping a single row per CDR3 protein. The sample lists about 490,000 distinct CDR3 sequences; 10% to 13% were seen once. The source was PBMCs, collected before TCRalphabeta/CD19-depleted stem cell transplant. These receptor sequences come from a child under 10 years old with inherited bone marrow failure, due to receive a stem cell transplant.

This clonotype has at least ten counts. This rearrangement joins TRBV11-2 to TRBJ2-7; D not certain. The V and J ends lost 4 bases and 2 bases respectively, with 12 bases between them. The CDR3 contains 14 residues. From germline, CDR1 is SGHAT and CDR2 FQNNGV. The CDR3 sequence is CASSSNLSPYEQYF. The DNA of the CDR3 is TGTGCCAGCAGCTCTAATCTCAGTCCCTACGAGCAGTACTTC.

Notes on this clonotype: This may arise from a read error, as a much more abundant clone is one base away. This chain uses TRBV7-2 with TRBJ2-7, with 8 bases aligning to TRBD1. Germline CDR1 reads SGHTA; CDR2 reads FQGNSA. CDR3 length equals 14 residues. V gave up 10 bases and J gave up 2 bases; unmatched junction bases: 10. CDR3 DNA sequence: TGTGCCAACAGGCCCGGGACAGGACCCTACGAGCAGTACTTC. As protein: CANRPGTGPYEQYF.

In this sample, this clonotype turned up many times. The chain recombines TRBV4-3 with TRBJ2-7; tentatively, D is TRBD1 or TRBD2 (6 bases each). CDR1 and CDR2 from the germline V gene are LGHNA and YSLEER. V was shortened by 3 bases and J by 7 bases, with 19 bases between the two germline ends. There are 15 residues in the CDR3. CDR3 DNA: TGCGCCAGCAGCCAGGACCGGGACAAGGAGGGTGAGCAGTACTTC. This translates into CASSQDRDKEGEQYF.

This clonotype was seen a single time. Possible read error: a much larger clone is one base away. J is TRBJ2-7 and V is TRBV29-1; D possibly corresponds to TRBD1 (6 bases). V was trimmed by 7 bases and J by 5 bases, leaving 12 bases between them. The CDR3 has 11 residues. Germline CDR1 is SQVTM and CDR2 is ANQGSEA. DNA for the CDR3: TGCAGCGCCCTACAGGGTCACGAGCAGTACTTC. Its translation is CSALQGHEQYF.

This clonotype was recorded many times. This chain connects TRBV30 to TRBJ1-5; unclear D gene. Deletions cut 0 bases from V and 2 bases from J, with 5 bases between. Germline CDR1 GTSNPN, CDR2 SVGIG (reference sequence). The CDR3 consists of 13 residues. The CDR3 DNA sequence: TGTGCCTGGAGTGTAGAGGGCAATCAGCCCCAGCATTTT. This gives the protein CAWSVEGNQPQHF.

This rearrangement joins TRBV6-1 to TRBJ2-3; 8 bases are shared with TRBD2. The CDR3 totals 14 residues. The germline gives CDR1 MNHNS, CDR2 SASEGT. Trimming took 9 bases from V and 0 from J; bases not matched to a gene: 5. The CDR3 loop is CARRAGGSTDTQYF. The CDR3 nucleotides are TGTGCCAGACGTGCGGGAGGTAGCACAGATACGCAGTATTTT.

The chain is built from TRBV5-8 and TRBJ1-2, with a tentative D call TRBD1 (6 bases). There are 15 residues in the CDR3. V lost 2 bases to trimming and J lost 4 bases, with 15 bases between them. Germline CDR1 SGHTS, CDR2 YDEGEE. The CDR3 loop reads CASSFTGIPPYGYTF. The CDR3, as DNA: TGTGCCAGCAGCTTTACAGGGATCCCTCCCTATGGCTACACCTTC.

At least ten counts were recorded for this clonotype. In nucleotides, the CDR3 is TGTGCCAGCAGCCCAATTTTGACAGGGGTTGGAGAAAAACTGTTTTTT. Its protein product is CASSPILTGVGEKLFF. The chain recombines TRBV5-8 with TRBJ1-4; 8 bases agree with TRBD1. CDR3 length equals 16 residues. J lost 8 bases, V lost 4 bases, and 13 bases had no gene match. Germline CDR1 is SGHTS and CDR2 is YDEGEE. The full variable domain, in which reference TRBV5-8 and TRBJ1-4 provide the parts outside the CDR3, is EAGVTQSPTHLIKTRGQQATLRCSPISGHTSVYWYQQALGLGLQFLLWYDEGEERNRGNFPPRFSGRQFPNYSSELNVNALELEDSALYLCASSPILTGVGEKLFFGSGTQLSVL.

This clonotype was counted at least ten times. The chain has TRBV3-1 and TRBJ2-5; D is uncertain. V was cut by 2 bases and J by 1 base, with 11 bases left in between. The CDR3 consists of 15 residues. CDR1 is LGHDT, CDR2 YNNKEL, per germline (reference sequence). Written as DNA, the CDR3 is TGTGCCAGCAGCCAATTCATCCTGGCCCAAGAGACCCAGTACTTC. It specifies CASSQFILAQETQYF.

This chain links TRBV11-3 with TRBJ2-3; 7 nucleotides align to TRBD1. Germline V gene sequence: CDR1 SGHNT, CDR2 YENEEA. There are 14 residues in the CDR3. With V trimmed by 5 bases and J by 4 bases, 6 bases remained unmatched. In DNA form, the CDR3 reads TGTGCCAGCAGCACCAGACAGGGCTCAGATACGCAGTATTTT. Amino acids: CASSTRQGSDTQYF.

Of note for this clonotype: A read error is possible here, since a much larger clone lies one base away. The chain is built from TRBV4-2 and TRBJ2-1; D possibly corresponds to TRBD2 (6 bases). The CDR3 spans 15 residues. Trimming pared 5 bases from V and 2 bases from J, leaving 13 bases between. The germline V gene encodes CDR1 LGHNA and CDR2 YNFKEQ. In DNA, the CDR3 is TGTGCCAGCAGCGGAAGCGGGTGGGCCTACAATGAGCAGTTCTTC. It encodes CASSGSGWAYNEQFF.

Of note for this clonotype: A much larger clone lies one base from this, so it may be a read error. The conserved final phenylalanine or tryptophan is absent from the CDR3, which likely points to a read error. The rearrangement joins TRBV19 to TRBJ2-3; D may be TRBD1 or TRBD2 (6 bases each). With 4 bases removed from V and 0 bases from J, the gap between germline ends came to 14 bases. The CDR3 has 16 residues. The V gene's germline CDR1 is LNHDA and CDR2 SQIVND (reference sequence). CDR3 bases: TGTGCCAGTAGTAATGGGGGGCGCCCTAGCACAGATACGCAGTATTAT. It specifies CASSNGGRPSTDTQYY.

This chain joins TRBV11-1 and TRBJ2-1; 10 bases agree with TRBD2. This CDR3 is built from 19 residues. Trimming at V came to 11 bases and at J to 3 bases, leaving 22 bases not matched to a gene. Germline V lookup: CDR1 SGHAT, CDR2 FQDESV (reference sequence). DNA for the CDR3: TGTGCCTTCAGCTTCCCGCCTAGCGGGAGACCCCCCTACTACAATGAGCAGTTCTTC. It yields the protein CAFSFPPSGRPPYYNEQFF.

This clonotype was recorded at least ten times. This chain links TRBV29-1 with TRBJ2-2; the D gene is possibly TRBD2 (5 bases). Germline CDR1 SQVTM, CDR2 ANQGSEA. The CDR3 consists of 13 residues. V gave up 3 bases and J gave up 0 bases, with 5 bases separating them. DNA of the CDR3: TGCAGCGTTGACGGGACGAACACCGGGGAGCTGTTTTTT. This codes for CSVDGTNTGELFF.

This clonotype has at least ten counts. The CDR3 nucleotides read TGTGCCAGCAGTCCCCACGGAGATACGCAGTATTTT. Its translation is CASSPHGDTQYF. V is TRBV27 and J is TRBJ2-3; D call uncertain. The germline V gene has CDR1 MNHEY and CDR2 SMNVEV (reference sequence). V lost 5 bases and J lost 5, with 8 bases in between. The CDR3 length is 12 residues.

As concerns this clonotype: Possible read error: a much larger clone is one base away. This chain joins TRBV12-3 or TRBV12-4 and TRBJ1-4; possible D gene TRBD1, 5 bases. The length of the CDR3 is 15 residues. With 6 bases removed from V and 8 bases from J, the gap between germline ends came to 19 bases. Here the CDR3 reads CASSRNVGTGEKLFF. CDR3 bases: TGTGCCAGCAGCCGGAATGTCGGGACGGGGGAAAAACTGTTTTTT.

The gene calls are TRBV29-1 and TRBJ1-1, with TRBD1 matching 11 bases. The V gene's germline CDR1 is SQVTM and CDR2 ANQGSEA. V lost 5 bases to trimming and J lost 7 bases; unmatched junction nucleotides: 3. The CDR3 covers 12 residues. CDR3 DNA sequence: TGCAGCGTTTCGGACAGGGGGCTTGAAGCTTTCTTT. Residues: CSVSDRGLEAFF.

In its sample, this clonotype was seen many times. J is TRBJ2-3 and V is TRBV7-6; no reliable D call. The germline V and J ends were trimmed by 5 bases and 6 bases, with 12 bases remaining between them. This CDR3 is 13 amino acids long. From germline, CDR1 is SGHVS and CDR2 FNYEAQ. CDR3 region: CASSQSSADTQYF. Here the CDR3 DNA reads TGTGCCAGCAGCCAAAGCTCCGCGGATACGCAGTATTTT.